This record concerns one TCR beta chain sequence. The data originate from a study of blood T cell repertoires in COVID-19. Study as a whole: COVID-19 samples collected from the United States, Italy and Spain covered acute and convalescent phases.

V dropped 1 base and J dropped 6 bases, with 9 bases sitting between them. The germline V gene has CDR1 LNHDA and CDR2 SQIVND (reference sequence). This CDR3 spans 13 amino acids. The table came from immunoSEQ multiplex PCR; TCRdb's copy has only in-frame clones and leaves some out. The sample has some 260,000 clones, about 80% seen once. The receptor's source is a man older than 75 with acute or convalescent COVID-19. Sequencing was performed on peripheral blood. This chain joins TRBV19 and TRBJ1-1; tentatively, D is TRBD1 (5 bases). The CDR3 DNA reads TGTGCCAGTAGTATAGGCAGGGTCGCTGAAGCTTTCTTT. Translation: CASSIGRVAEAFF.